This T cell receptor beta chain was recovered during a study of blood T cell repertoires in COVID-19. Study-level information: The United States, Italy and Spain were the sources of the acute and convalescent COVID-19 samples.

The CDR3 spans 17 residues. Germline V lookup: CDR1 LGHDT, CDR2 YNNKEL (reference sequence). With V trimmed by 4 bases and J by 1 base, 4 bases remained unmatched. Original processing notes: Reference gene primer amplification yielded estimated nucleated cell counts. Produced via immunoSEQ multiplex PCR; TCRdb's table is partial and in-frame only. Clonal size and the V and J genes are those of that table, whereas D and trimming came from the DNA. The data contain a few hundred thousand clones, around 90% of them singletons. Seattle researchers signed up patients amid active infection and tracked them longitudinally.

The J gene is TRBJ2-2, the V gene TRBV3-1 (or the pseudogene TRBV3-2); 12 bases line up with TRBD2. The specimen sequenced was peripheral blood. The receptor's source is a woman aged 50 to 60 with COVID-19, enrolled during active disease. CDR3 DNA sequence: TGTGCCAGCAGCCTCGGACTAGCGGGGCTGAACACCGGGGAGCTGTTTTTT. Its protein is CASSLGLAGLNTGELFF.